The subject of this entry is one T cell receptor (beta chain). The data belong to a study of blood T cell repertoires in COVID-19. Study-wide context: The origin of the acute and convalescent COVID-19 samples was the United States, Italy and Spain. The analysed material was cDNA or gDNA that came from T cells, B-cell-depleted T cells, or PBMCs.

The CDR3 loop spans 17 amino acids. V lost 4 bases, J lost 0 bases, and 9 bases stayed unmatched. The V gene's germline CDR1 is SGHNT and CDR2 YYREEE (reference sequence). Authors' processing steps: Estimation of nucleated cell counts relied on the amplification of reference gene primers. The method was immunoSEQ multiplex PCR; TCRdb's version includes in-frame clones alone and lacks a portion of them. The V and J calls and clone size are taken from that table; D and trimming were inferred from the DNA. Counted here are about 120,000 clones, roughly 82% occurring once; the ten biggest clones make up 9% to 14%.

The sample was peripheral blood. This clonotype was sampled from a human donor in a cohort sampled during active COVID-19. The chain joins TRBV5-4 to TRBJ1-4; 7 positions agree with TRBD1. Here the CDR3 DNA reads TGTGCCAGCAGCCCATCCCTGACAGGGTCAACTAATGAAAAACTGTTTTTT. Protein sequence: CASSPSLTGSTNEKLFF.